Listed below are T cell receptor beta chains from one sample, sequenced in a study of blood T cell repertoires in COVID-19. Sequenced by immunoSEQ multiplex PCR; TCRdb stores in-frame clones only, minus some. This table holds 80,000 to 100,000 clones, over 70% found once. The sequencing input was peripheral blood. These receptors were taken from a man between 65 and 85 years old with acute or convalescent COVID-19. Both conserved end residues are part of each CDR3. Fields, in order: J gene, V gene, CDR3 protein.

>TRBJ2-7|TRBV28
CASIQAGQGGYEQYF
>TRBJ2-7|TRBV21-1
CASSIKRTGFREQYF
>TRBJ1-5|TRBV20-1
CSASSGQYSNQPQHF
>TRBJ2-5|TRBV6-6
CASSQKSGGWEETQYF
>TRBJ1-3|TRBV18
CASSPPGVGNTIYF
>TRBJ2-2|TRBV9
CASRGGRNTGELFF
>TRBJ2-2|TRBV5-6
CASSGTGGAGGELFF
>TRBJ2-6|TRBV14
CASSHRSGANVLTF
>TRBJ1-3|TRBV7-8
CASSLVGPPSGNTIYF
>TRBJ2-5|TRBV3-1/TRBV3-2
CASSPSGRAETQYF
>TRBJ1-4|TRBV30
CAWSARTGGEKLFF
>TRBJ2-1|TRBV25-1
CASSPSSQGQFF
>TRBJ1-5|TRBV2
CASSKTGGLSNQPQHF
>TRBJ2-5|TRBV9
CASSAQTGGEETQYF